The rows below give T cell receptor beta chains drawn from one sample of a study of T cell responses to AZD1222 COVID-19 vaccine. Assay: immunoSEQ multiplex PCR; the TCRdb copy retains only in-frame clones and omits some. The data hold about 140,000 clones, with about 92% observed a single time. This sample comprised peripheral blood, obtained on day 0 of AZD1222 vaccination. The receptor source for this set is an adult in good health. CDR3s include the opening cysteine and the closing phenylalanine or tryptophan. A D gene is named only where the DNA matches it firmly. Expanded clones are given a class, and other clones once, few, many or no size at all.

DNA: TGTGCCAGCAGCCCCAGGTTCAGCACAGATACGCAGTATTTT; CDR3: CASSPRFSTDTQYF; D: -; J: TRBJ2-3; size: -; V: TRBV11-1; length: 14
DNA: TGTGCCAGCTCGTCCGGGACCTCCTACGAGCAGTACTTC; CDR3: CASSSGTSYEQYF; D: -; J: TRBJ2-7; size: -; V: TRBV18; length: 13
DNA: TGTGCCAGCAGTTACCGCATAGGTGGAAGCAAATACGAGCAGTACTTC; CDR3: CASSYRIGGSKYEQYF; D: -; J: TRBJ2-7; size: -; V: TRBV6-2/TRBV6-3; length: 16
DNA: TGCGCCAGCAGCCAAGGAACTTTGGGACAGGGATTGTCTTACGAGCAGTACTTC; CDR3: CASSQGTLGQGLSYEQYF; D: TRBD1; J: TRBJ2-7; size: once; V: TRBV4-1; length: 18
DNA: TGTGCCAGCAGCAAGGGAGACAGGGCGGGTTTCCCTCGGATGGAGTTCTTC; CDR3: CASSKGDRAGFPRMEFF; D: -; J: TRBJ2-1; size: -; V: TRBV21-1; length: 17
DNA: TGCAGTGCTAGGGACACAGATACGCAGTATTTT; CDR3: CSARDTDTQYF; D: -; J: TRBJ2-3; size: -; V: TRBV20-1; length: 11
DNA: TGTGCCAGCAGTTACTCGGGGGCGGACACCATATATTTT; CDR3: CASSYSGADTIYF; D: -; J: TRBJ1-3; size: -; V: TRBV6-5; length: 13
DNA: TGTGCCAGCATCTGTGGGCTAGGGCTAGCGGAAGAGACCCAGTACTTC; CDR3: CASICGLGLAEETQYF; D: TRBD2; J: TRBJ2-5; size: -; V: TRBV28; length: 16
DNA: TGTGCCAGCAGCTTGTGGGGCGGGACGGCGTCCTACGAGCAGTACTTC; CDR3: CASSLWGGTASYEQYF; D: -; J: TRBJ2-7; size: -; V: TRBV5-6; length: 16
DNA: TGTGCCAGCAGCCCAGGAGGGGCTAGTTTTGAGACCCAGTACTTC; CDR3: CASSPGGASFETQYF; D: -; J: TRBJ2-5; size: once; V: TRBV9; length: 15
DNA: TGTGCCAGCAGCCAACGTGGACGGGGTTCTTATGAGCAGTTCTTC; CDR3: CASSQRGRGSYEQFF; D: -; J: TRBJ2-1; size: -; V: TRBV3-1/TRBV3-2; length: 15
DNA: TGTGCCAGCAGTAACGGACAAAACAGGGATGGCTACACCTTC; CDR3: CASSNGQNRDGYTF; D: -; J: TRBJ1-2; size: -; V: TRBV28; length: 14
DNA: TGTGCCAGCAGCACTCGAGGGGCCAACGTCCTGACTTTC; CDR3: CASSTRGANVLTF; D: -; J: TRBJ2-6; size: -; V: TRBV14; length: 13
DNA: TGTGCCTGGAGTGTAAAATGGGGGAGCAATCAGCCCCAGCATTTT; CDR3: CAWSVKWGSNQPQHF; D: -; J: TRBJ1-5; size: -; V: TRBV30; length: 15